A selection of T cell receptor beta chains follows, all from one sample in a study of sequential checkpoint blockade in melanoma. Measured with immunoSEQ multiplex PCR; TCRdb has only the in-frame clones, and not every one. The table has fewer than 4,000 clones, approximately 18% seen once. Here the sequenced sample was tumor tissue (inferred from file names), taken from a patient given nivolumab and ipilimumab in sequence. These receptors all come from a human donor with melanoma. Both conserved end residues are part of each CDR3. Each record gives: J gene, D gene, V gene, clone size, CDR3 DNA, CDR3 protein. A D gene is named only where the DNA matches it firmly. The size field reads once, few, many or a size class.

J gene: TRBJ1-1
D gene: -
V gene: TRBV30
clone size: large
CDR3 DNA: TGTGCCTGGGTCCCCAGGGGCTCTGACACTGAAGCTTTCTTT
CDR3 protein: CAWVPRGSDTEAFF

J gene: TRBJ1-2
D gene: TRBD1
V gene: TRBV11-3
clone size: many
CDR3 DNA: TGTGCCAGCAGCTTAGGACAGACAGGGATTTCTCTCTACGGCTACACCTTC
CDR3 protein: CASSLGQTGISLYGYTF

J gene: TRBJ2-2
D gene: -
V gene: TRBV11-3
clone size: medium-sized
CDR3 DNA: TGTGCCAGCAGCCGAACCACCGCGGGGAACACCGGGGAGCTGTTTTTT
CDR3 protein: CASSRTTAGNTGELFF

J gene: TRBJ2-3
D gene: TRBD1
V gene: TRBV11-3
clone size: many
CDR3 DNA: TGTGCCAGCAGCCGAGGACAGGGTGAGGATACGCAGTATTTT
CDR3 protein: CASSRGQGEDTQYF

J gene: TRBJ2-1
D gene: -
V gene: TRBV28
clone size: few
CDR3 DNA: TGTGCCAGCAGTTTCTCGGCTTCCGGGGTCTACAATGAGCAGTTCTTC
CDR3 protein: CASSFSASGVYNEQFF

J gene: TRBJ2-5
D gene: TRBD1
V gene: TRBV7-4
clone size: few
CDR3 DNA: TGTGCCAGCAGAGGACAGGGTCAAGAGACCCAGTACTTC
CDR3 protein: CASRGQGQETQYF

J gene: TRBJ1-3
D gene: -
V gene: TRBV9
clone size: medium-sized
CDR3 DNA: TGTGCCAGCAGCGTATCGGGAGGGCGTTCTGGAAACACCATATATTTT
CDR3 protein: CASSVSGGRSGNTIYF

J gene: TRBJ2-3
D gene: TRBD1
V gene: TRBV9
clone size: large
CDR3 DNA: TGTGCCAGCAGCAACGGACAGGGGGGTGGCACAGATACGCAGTATTTT
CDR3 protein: CASSNGQGGGTDTQYF

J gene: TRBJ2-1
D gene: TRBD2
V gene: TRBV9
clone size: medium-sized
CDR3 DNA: TGTGCCAGCAGCGTTCGTAGTAGTAGCGGGAGCTCCTACAATGAGCAGTTCTTC
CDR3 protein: CASSVRSSSGSSYNEQFF

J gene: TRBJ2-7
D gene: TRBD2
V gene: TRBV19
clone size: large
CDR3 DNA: TGTGCCAGTAGTATAACCCAGCGGGGAGATAATGAGCAGTACTTC
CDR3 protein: CASSITQRGDNEQYF

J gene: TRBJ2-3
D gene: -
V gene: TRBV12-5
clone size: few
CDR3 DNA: TGTGCCAGCACCCCCGGGACCTACAGCGCAGATACGCAGTATTTT
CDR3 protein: CASTPGTYSADTQYF